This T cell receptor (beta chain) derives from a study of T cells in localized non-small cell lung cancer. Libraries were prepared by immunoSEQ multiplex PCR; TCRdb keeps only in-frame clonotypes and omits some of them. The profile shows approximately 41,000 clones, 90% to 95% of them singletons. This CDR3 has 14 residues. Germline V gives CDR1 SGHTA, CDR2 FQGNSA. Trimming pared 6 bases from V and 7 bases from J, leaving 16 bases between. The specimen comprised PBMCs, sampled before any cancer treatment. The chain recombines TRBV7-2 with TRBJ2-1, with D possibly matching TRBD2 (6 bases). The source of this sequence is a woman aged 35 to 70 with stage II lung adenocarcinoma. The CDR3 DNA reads TGTGCCAGCAGGCCGGGACTGGCGGCGAATGAGCAGTTCTTC. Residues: CASRPGLAANEQFF.